Following are 9 T cell receptor beta chains from one sample sequenced in a study of blood T cell repertoires in COVID-19. Assay: immunoSEQ multiplex PCR; the TCRdb copy retains only in-frame clones and omits some. The sample has around 190,000 clones; 70% to 80% are singletons. Sequenced material: peripheral blood. These TCRs come from a woman between 35 and 50 years old with COVID-19, enrolled during active disease.

The rearrangement links TRBV6-5 to TRBJ1-6; D is possibly TRBD1 (5 bases). V was cut by 2 bases and J by 7 bases, with 9 bases left in between. CDR3 size: 14 residues. In germline, CDR1 is MNHEY, CDR2 SVGAGI. The CDR3 DNA reads TGTGCCAGCAGTTACCTACAGGAGAATTCACCCCTCCACTTT. Translation: CASSYLQENSPLHF.

The genes are TRBV4-3 and TRBJ2-7; no clear D gene. CDR1 and CDR2 (germline): LGHNA, YSLEER. The CDR3 spans 14 residues. V lost 1 base and J lost 1, with 8 bases in between. CDR3 DNA: TGCGCCAGCAGCCAAGGCCCTAGTTCCTACGAGCAGTACTTC. The encoded protein is CASSQGPSSYEQYF.

V usage is TRBV14 and J usage is TRBJ1-2; no clear D. Germline CDR1 is SGHDN and CDR2 is FVKESK. This CDR3 has 20 amino acids. Trimming cost V 5 bases and J 5 bases, with 33 bases left between them. CDR3 DNA: TGTGCCAGCAGCGAACGTAACTCTGCCCAGGATAGGAGGCTTCGGTATGGCTACACCTTC. This encodes CASSERNSAQDRRLRYGYTF.

This chain uses TRBV5-6 with TRBJ2-2; no firm D call. The CDR3 is made up of 13 amino acids. Germline CDR1 and CDR2: SGHDT and YYEEEE. Trimming took 4 bases from V and 0 from J, leaving 4 bases between them. The DNA for the CDR3 is TGTGCCAGCAGCCCTTCGAACACCGGGGAGCTGTTTTTT. It specifies CASSPSNTGELFF.

This clone was detected only a few times. The chain has TRBV7-2 and TRBJ2-3, with TRBD2 matching over 9 bases. This CDR3 is 16 amino acids long. J was trimmed by 2 bases and V by 4 bases; bases with no gene match: 7. CDR1 and CDR2 from the germline V gene are SGHTA and FQGNSA. The CDR3 nucleotides are TGTGCCAGCAGCTGGCGCGGGGGGGCCCTCACAGATACGCAGTATTTT. Its protein is CASSWRGGALTDTQYF.

The rearrangement links TRBV7-2 to TRBJ1-4, with D possibly TRBD1 on 5 matching bases. The length of the CDR3 is 15 residues. Germline CDR1 and CDR2: SGHTA and FQGNSA. Trimming pared 3 bases from V and 4 bases from J, leaving 12 bases between. In DNA form, the CDR3 reads TGTGCCAGCAGCTTCAACAGGCCTTATAATGAAAAACTGTTTTTT. Translating gives CASSFNRPYNEKLFF.

The chain links TRBV9 to TRBJ2-5; 14 bases align to TRBD2. With 3 bases clipped from V and 0 bases from J, the junction kept 1 base outside the gene matches. CDR1 is SGDLS and CDR2 is YYNGEE in the germline V gene. The CDR3 consists of 16 residues. Here the CDR3 reads CASSGTSGGYQETQYF. CDR3 sequence (DNA): TGTGCCAGCAGCGGGACTAGCGGGGGGTACCAAGAGACCCAGTACTTC.

The chain carries TRBV5-6 and TRBJ2-5; TRBD2 aligns across 7 bases. The CDR3 is 12 amino acids. J lost 7 bases, V lost 0 bases, and 0 bases had no gene match. In germline, CDR1 is SGHDT, CDR2 YYEEEE. CDR3 bases: TGTGCCAGCAGCTTGGCTAGCGGGACCCAGTACTTC. Its translation is CASSLASGTQYF. The full variable domain, in which reference TRBV5-6 and TRBJ2-5 provide the parts outside the CDR3, is DAGVTQSPTHLIKTRGQQVTLRCSPKSGHDTVSWYQQALGQGPQFIFQYYEEEERQRGNFPDRFSGHQFPNYSSELNVNALLLGDSALYLCASSLASGTQYFGPGTRLLVL.

The chain recombines TRBV6-5 with TRBJ2-3, with TRBD2 identical over 8 bases. V shed 5 bases, J shed 4 bases, and the junction held 5 bases outside the gene matches. Per germline, CDR1 MNHEY and CDR2 SVGAGI. The CDR3 is made up of 14 amino acids. CDR3 DNA sequence: TGTGCCAGCAGTCGGGGGGGAATTGCAGATACGCAGTATTTT. Protein product: CASSRGGIADTQYF.